This is a list of T cell receptor beta chains from one sample in a study of T cells in Graves' hyperthyroidism and ophthalmopathy. One entry per CDR3 protein, called by TCRdb with MiXCR from the multiplex PCR reads. The repertoire holds more than 350,000 distinct CDR3 sequences, roughly 15% seen once, with roughly a fifth in the top ten. Sequenced: blood. These receptors were collected from a woman in her thirties with Graves' ophthalmopathy. The CDR3 runs from the conserved cysteine through the conserved F or W. D genes are given only for firm matches. Clone size is shown for a subset of rows, as once, few, many or a class of expanded clone.

many	TRBV12-3/TRBV12-4	TRBD2	TRBJ2-5	TGTGCCAGCAGTTCACGGTTAGCGGGGGGTTTTGGGGAGACCCAGTACTTC	CASSSRLAGGFGETQYF
few	TRBV28	TRBD1	TRBJ1-6	TGTGCCAGCAGTTTCGGACAGGCGGCCCTCCACTTT	CASSFGQAALHF
many	TRBV7-9	.	TRBJ2-7	TGTGCCAGCAGCCGAACCGGGTCTAACTACGAGCAGTACTTC	CASSRTGSNYEQYF
many	TRBV6-1	.	TRBJ1-5	TGTGCCAGCAGTGAGCTGAATAGGGCAGCCTTAACCAACAATCAGCCCCAGCATTTT	CASSELNRAALTNNQPQHF
many	TRBV7-8	.	TRBJ1-4	TGTGCCAGCAGCCCCTTTGGGGACCCACGGGGTAGTGAAAAACTGTTTTTT	CASSPFGDPRGSEKLFF
many	TRBV7-3	TRBD2	TRBJ2-1	TGTGCCAGCAGCTCGGGACTAGCGGGGGGGCGGAACAATGAGCAGTTCTTC	CASSSGLAGGRNNEQFF
many	TRBV20-1	.	TRBJ1-1	TGCAGTGCTAGAGCACAAGGACTGGGGTGGAGCACTGAAGCTTTCTTT	CSARAQGLGWSTEAFF
many	TRBV7-8	.	TRBJ2-5	TGTGCCAGCAGCTTAGAAAACCTGCGGCAAGAGACCCAGTACTTC	CASSLENLRQETQYF
many	TRBV7-2	TRBD2	TRBJ2-3	TGTGCCAGCAGCTTAGGAGGGACTAGCGTAACAGATACGCAGTATTTT	CASSLGGTSVTDTQYF
few	TRBV4-2	.	TRBJ1-5	TGTGCCAGCAGCCCCGTTGGGGATTATGGTCAGCCCCAGCATTTT	CASSPVGDYGQPQHF
once	TRBV15	.	TRBJ1-2	TGTGCCGCCAGCAGACAGAGGGTGGCCTACTATGGCTACACCTTC	CAASRQRVAYYGYTF
few	TRBV4-1	TRBD1	TRBJ2-7	TGCGCCAGCAGCCAAAAACCACAGGGGGACGAGCAGTACTTC	CASSQKPQGDEQYF
many	TRBV12-3/TRBV12-4	TRBD1	TRBJ1-5	TGTGCCAGCAGTTGGGGGGGACAGGGGATAAATTATCAGCCCCAGCATTTT	CASSWGGQGINYQPQHF
many	TRBV7-3	.	TRBJ2-2	TGTGCCAGCAGCTTGTTAGTCACCGGGGAGCTGTTTTTT	CASSLLVTGELFF
.	TRBV6-1	TRBD2	TRBJ2-4	TGTGCCAGCACTCCAGGGAGGGACAAAAACATTCAGTACTTC	CASTPGRDKNIQYF
many	TRBV28	TRBD1	TRBJ1-1	TGTGCCAGCAGTGACAGGGACACTGAAGCTTTCTTT	CASSDRDTEAFF
.	TRBV12-3/TRBV12-4	.	TRBJ2-3	TGTGCCAGCAATTTAGGGGGGACAGATACGCAGTATTTT	CASNLGGTDTQYF
many	TRBV2	.	TRBJ2-7	TGTGCCAGCAGTGAACAGGGGGGCTCCTACGAGCAGTACTTC	CASSEQGGSYEQYF
.	TRBV14	.	TRBJ1-2	TGTGCCAGCAGCCAAGATAGAGGGGCCTTTTATGGCTACACCTTC	CASSQDRGAFYGYTF
.	TRBV10-3	TRBD2	TRBJ2-4	TGTGCCATCAGTGACCTAGCGGGGAACAAAAACATTCAGTACTTC	CAISDLAGNKNIQYF
many	TRBV12-3/TRBV12-4	TRBD1	TRBJ2-1	TGTGCCAGCAGCCTAGACAGGGGCTCCTACAATGAGCAGTTCTTC	CASSLDRGSYNEQFF
many	TRBV7-9	TRBD1	TRBJ2-1	TGTGCCAGCAGCGATAAGGACAGGGGTCTATACAATGAGCAGTTCTTC	CASSDKDRGLYNEQFF
few	TRBV19	.	TRBJ1-1	TGTGCCAGTAGTTCAGGGGTTAGGAACACTGAAGCTTTCTTT	CASSSGVRNTEAFF
.	TRBV2	TRBD1	TRBJ2-7	TGTGCCACCGGACAGGCCTACGAGCAGTACTTC	CATGQAYEQYF
.	TRBV3-1	.	TRBJ1-6	TGTGCCAGCGGCCAAGACAGAGCCAATAATTCACCCCTCGACTTT	CASGQDRANNSPLDF
many	TRBV12-3/TRBV12-4	TRBD1	TRBJ1-2	TGTGCCACCCTACCAACCGACAGGGACTATGGCTACACCTTC	CATLPTDRDYGYTF
.	TRBV7-9	TRBD1	TRBJ1-3	TGTGCCAGCAGCGATCCCGTGAGGGGGCCTGGAAACACCATATATTTT	CASSDPVRGPGNTIYF
.	TRBV5-1	.	TRBJ2-1	TGCGCCAGCAGCCCACCCAGGGGAACCTACAATGAGCAGTTCTTC	CASSPPRGTYNEQFF
many	TRBV7-2	.	TRBJ1-2	TGTGCCAGCAGTTACGGGCGGGGTAACTATGGCTACACCTTC	CASSYGRGNYGYTF
few	TRBV7-6	.	TRBJ2-2	TGTGCCAGCAGCTTAGAAGTGTGGAGGGGAACGAACACCGGGGAGCTGTTTTTT	CASSLEVWRGTNTGELFF
once	TRBV3-1	TRBD2	TRBJ2-7	TGTGCCAGCAGCCAGGCGGGGGGGCCCCACGAGCAGTACTTC	CASSQAGGPHEQYF
many	TRBV28	TRBD1	TRBJ1-5	TGTGCCAGCAGTTGGGGGGTCGGGACAGGGGGCTTGCCCCAGCATTTT	CASSWGVGTGGLPQHF
few	TRBV6-1	.	TRBJ1-5	TGTGCCAGCACTGAAGGGCTAGCTCAGCCCCAGCATTTT	CASTEGLAQPQHF
many	TRBV20-1	.	TRBJ2-7	TGCAGTGCCCGTGTCGGGGTCTACGAGCAGTACTTC	CSARVGVYEQYF
many	TRBV18	.	TRBJ1-1	TGTGCCAGCTCACCACGTGAGGATGCCACTGAAGCTTTCTTT	CASSPREDATEAFF
many	TRBV7-2	TRBD2	TRBJ2-3	TGTGCCAGCAGCCGACGACTAGCGGGTCCTAGCACAGATACGCAGTATTTT	CASSRRLAGPSTDTQYF
.	TRBV9	TRBD1	TRBJ1-5	TGTGCCAGCAGCGCCGGGACAGGCCAAAGAGGCAATCAGCCCCAGCATTTT	CASSAGTGQRGNQPQHF
many	TRBV30	TRBD2	TRBJ2-3	TGTGCCTGTAGTAGACTAGCGGGTACAGATACGCAGTATTTT	CACSRLAGTDTQYF
many	TRBV30	TRBD1	TRBJ1-1	TGTGCCTGGCAGGCCGGGACAGGGACGAACACTGAAGCTTTCTTT	CAWQAGTGTNTEAFF
.	TRBV20-1	.	TRBJ2-1	TGCAGTGCTAGAGCCCATGTGGGGGGTTCTGACAATGAGCAGTTCTTC	CSARAHVGGSDNEQFF
few	TRBV5-1	TRBD1	TRBJ2-2	TGCGCCAGCAGCTTGGGGGGACAGAGCACCGGGGAGCTGTTTTTT	CASSLGGQSTGELFF
many	TRBV6-1	TRBD2	TRBJ2-1	TGTGCCAGCAGAGGGCAGCGGGGGGGCCATGAGCAGTTCTTC	CASRGQRGGHEQFF
many	TRBV20-1	TRBD2	TRBJ2-7	TGCAGTGCTAGAGATTATGGGGGGGTTCCCTACGAGCAGTACTTC	CSARDYGGVPYEQYF
few	TRBV12-3/TRBV12-4	.	TRBJ2-7	TGTGCCAGCAGTTTATTGCCAGGGGCACCCTACGAGCAGTACTTC	CASSLLPGAPYEQYF
.	TRBV2	.	TRBJ1-2	TGTGCCAGCAGTGAGTTTTGGTCCCCTTATGGCTACACCTTC	CASSEFWSPYGYTF
many	TRBV7-2	.	TRBJ2-1	TGTGCCAGCACCCACACGGGGCATGAGCAGTTCTTC	CASTHTGHEQFF
many	TRBV6-5	.	TRBJ2-7	TGTGCCAGCAGCTTACCCATAATGACAGTTCCCTACGAGCAGTACTTC	CASSLPIMTVPYEQYF
many	TRBV7-2	.	TRBJ2-7	TGTGCCAGCAGCTTATTCGCGGCGGGCGAACACCTCTACGAGCAGTACTTC	CASSLFAAGEHLYEQYF
.	TRBV6-6	TRBD2	TRBJ2-3	TGTGCCAGCAGTTACGGTGGGGGGGGTTATACGCAGTATTTT	CASSYGGGGYTQYF
.	TRBV5-1	TRBD1	TRBJ2-3	TGCGCCAGCAGCCTGCAGGGGGTCACAGATACGCAGTATTTT	CASSLQGVTDTQYF
many	TRBV7-2	.	TRBJ2-7	TGTGCCAGCAGCTTAGGGGGCGGTCAGCAGTACTTC	CASSLGGGQQYF
.	TRBV28	TRBD2	TRBJ2-1	TGTGCCAGCAGTTTACGACTAGCGGGAGGTATTGATGAGCAGTTCTTC	CASSLRLAGGIDEQFF
many	TRBV5-6	.	TRBJ2-5	TGTGCCAGCAGCTTGGGGATCCAAGAGACCCAGTACTTC	CASSLGIQETQYF
.	TRBV6-1	.	TRBJ1-6	TGTGCCAGCAGTGAAGAAGGCAGGAATCCCCTACTATTAGATTCACCCCTCCACTTT	CASSEEGRNPLLLDSPLHF
.	TRBV11-3	.	TRBJ2-1	TGTGCCAGCAGCTTTACCCCAGGGTCAGAGCAGTTCTTC	CASSFTPGSEQFF
.	TRBV4-1	TRBD1	TRBJ1-1	TGCGCCAGCAGCCAAACCCGGCCAGGGGGCAATGAAGCTTTCTTT	CASSQTRPGGNEAFF
.	TRBV12-3/TRBV12-4	TRBD1	TRBJ2-7	TGTGCCAGCAGCTTGACAGGGACAGTTCACGAGCAGTACTTC	CASSLTGTVHEQYF